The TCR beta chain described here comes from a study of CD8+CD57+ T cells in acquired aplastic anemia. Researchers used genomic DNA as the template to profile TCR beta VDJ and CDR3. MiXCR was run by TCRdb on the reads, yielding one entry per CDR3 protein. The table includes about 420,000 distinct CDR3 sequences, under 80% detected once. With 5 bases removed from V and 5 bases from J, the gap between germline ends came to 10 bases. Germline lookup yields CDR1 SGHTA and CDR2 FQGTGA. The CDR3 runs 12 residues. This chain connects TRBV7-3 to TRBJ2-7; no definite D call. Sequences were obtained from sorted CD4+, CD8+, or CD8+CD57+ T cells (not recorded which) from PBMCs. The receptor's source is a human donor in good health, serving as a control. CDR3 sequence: CASSPPRDEQYF. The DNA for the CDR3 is TGTGCCAGCAGCCCTCCCCGGGACGAGCAGTACTTC. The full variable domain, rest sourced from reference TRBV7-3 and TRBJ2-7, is GAGVSQTPSNKVTEKGKYVELRCDPISGHTALYWYRQSLGQGPEFLIYFQGTGAADDSGLPNDRFFAVRPEGSVSTLKIQRTERGDSAVYLCASSPPRDEQYFGPGTRLTVT.